The 20 T cell receptor beta chains reported below all come from one sample, sequenced in a study of CD8 T cells in Susac syndrome. cDNA came from roughly 0.53 to 1 ug RNA primed by random hexamers. TCRdb redid the calling of the immunoSEQ multiplex PCR reads with MiXCR, one entry per CDR3 protein. The sample shows 150,000 to 200,000 distinct CDR3 sequences, around 93% of them seen only once. Specimen: CD4+ T cells from PBMCs. The receptors stem from a human donor in good health.

The CDR3 bases are TGTGCCAGCAGCTCAACCGGGACTGTGGGCACTGAAGCTTTCTTT. It encodes CASSSTGTVGTEAFF. This chain joins TRBV7-2 and TRBJ1-1, with D maybe TRBD1 (5 bases). The V gene lost 4 bases and the J gene lost 4 bases, with 16 bases spanning the gap. CDR1 and CDR2 from the germline V gene are SGHTA and FQGNSA. CDR3 length: 15 amino acids.

This chain links TRBV18 with TRBJ2-5, with D hard to call. Trimming removed 2 bases from V and 1 base from J, with 5 bases in between. This CDR3 spans 13 amino acids. Germline CDR1 and CDR2: KGHSH and LQKENI. Written as DNA, the CDR3 is TGTGCCAGCTCACCAAACAGCCAAGAGACCCAGTACTTC. The encoded protein is CASSPNSQETQYF. Full variable domain (missing parts from reference TRBV18 and TRBJ2-5): NAGVMQNPRHLVRRRGQEARLRCSPMKGHSHVYWYRQLPEEGLKFMVYLQKENIIDESGMPKERFSAEFPKEGPSILRIQQVVRGDSAAYFCASSPNSQETQYFGPGTRLLVL.

J is TRBJ2-1 and V is TRBV3-1; no reliable D call. Trimming cost V 1 base and J 7 bases, with 8 bases left between them. Germline values: CDR1 LGHDT, CDR2 YNNKEL (reference sequence). There are 13 residues in the CDR3. CDR3 DNA: TGTGCCAGCAGCCAAGGGGTAGGGAATGAGCAGTTCTTC. Its protein product is CASSQGVGNEQFF.

J is TRBJ1-1 and V is TRBV3-1, with D possibly being TRBD1 (5 bases). V lost 5 bases and J lost 5, with 12 bases in between. The CDR3 totals 13 residues. Germline lookup yields CDR1 LGHDT and CDR2 YNNKEL (reference sequence). CDR3 coding DNA: TGTGCCAGCAGCACTGGGGCGTGGACTGAAGCTTTCTTT. It encodes CASSTGAWTEAFF.

V and J are TRBV7-6 and TRBJ1-5; D is possibly TRBD1 (6 bases). Between the trimmed V and J ends, which lost 5 bases and 7 bases, there was a span of 18 bases. CDR3 length: 15 residues. CDR1 and CDR2 (germline): SGHVS, FNYEAQ. The CDR3 DNA is TGTGCCAGCAGCCCAGCTGCGGGGGCAGGGCAGCCCCAGCATTTT. Translation gives CASSPAAGAGQPQHF.

This clonotype was seen once. The chain uses TRBV11-2 and TRBJ2-7; D may be TRBD2 (6 bases). The germline V gene encodes CDR1 SGHAT and CDR2 FQNNGV. The CDR3 contains 14 residues. Trimming cost V 5 bases and J 6 bases, with 17 bases left between them. The CDR3 spells CASSRDGGSLEQYF. Written as DNA, the CDR3 is TGTGCCAGCAGCCGGGACGGAGGGTCTCTCGAGCAGTACTTC.

This rearrangement joins TRBV18 to TRBJ1-5; a weak D match, TRBD1 (6 bases). There are 16 residues in the CDR3. Trimming removed 4 bases from V and 0 bases from J, with 13 bases in between. Germline V lookup: CDR1 KGHSH, CDR2 LQKENI. The CDR3 spells CASSRGGWYSNQPQHF. The CDR3 region has the DNA TGTGCCAGCTCACGGGGGGGCTGGTATAGCAATCAGCCCCAGCATTTT.

The chain carries TRBV9 and TRBJ2-7; D call uncertain. The CDR3 is 14 residues long. V lost 0 bases and J 0 bases, leaving 7 bases between the germline ends. Germline CDR1 is SGDLS and CDR2 is YYNGEE. The DNA of the CDR3 is TGTGCCAGCAGCGTAGCGAGTAACTCCTACGAGCAGTACTTC. As protein: CASSVASNSYEQYF.

This clonotype was found once. The gene calls are TRBV12-3 or TRBV12-4 and TRBJ1-2; TRBD1 is a possible D gene (6 bases). V shed 5 bases and J shed 0 bases, with 13 bases lying between them. The CDR3 runs 15 residues. The CDR3 DNA sequence: TGTGCCAGCAGTCCTGGGGGGGCAGCTAACTATGGCTACACCTTC. Translated, it gives CASSPGGAANYGYTF.

The rearrangement uses TRBV3-1 and TRBJ1-2; D uncertain. Trimming took off 8 bases at V and 3 bases at J, with 10 bases between the two ends. The CDR3 runs to 12 residues. Germline CDR1 is LGHDT and CDR2 is YNNKEL (reference sequence). DNA of the CDR3: TGTGCCAGCGGAAGGGTGGACTATGGCTACACCTTC. Its translation: CASGRVDYGYTF.

This clonotype appeared a single time. The J gene is TRBJ2-7, the V gene TRBV2; D might be TRBD1 (6 bases). The V and J ends lost 8 bases and 0 bases respectively, with 17 bases between them. CDR1 and CDR2 (germline): SNHLY, FYNNEI. The CDR3 is made up of 15 amino acids. The CDR3 reads CASRTSGAFSYEQYF. The CDR3 coding sequence is TGTGCCAGCCGGACCTCAGGGGCCTTCTCCTACGAGCAGTACTTC.

The chain couples TRBV7-9 to TRBJ1-6; D gene uncertain. This CDR3 contains 14 residues. Per germline, CDR1 SEHNR and CDR2 FQNEAQ (reference sequence). Trimming removed 3 bases at V and 3 bases at J, with 6 bases between. CDR3 bases: TGTGCCAGCAGCTTTTCCGGCTATAATTCACCCCTCCACTTT. It yields the protein CASSFSGYNSPLHF.

The CDR3, as DNA: TGTGCCAGCAGCTTGTGGGGGTCTACTGAAGCTTTCTTT. Its translation: CASSLWGSTEAFF. The rearrangement links TRBV5-6 to TRBJ1-1; the D gene is possibly TRBD1 (5 bases). Per germline, CDR1 SGHDT and CDR2 YYEEEE. The CDR3 is made up of 13 amino acids. Trimming took 1 base from V and 5 from J, leaving 9 bases between them.

This clonotype has a single count. The V call is TRBV30, the J call TRBJ1-6; no clear D. The CDR3 consists of 13 residues. CDR1 and CDR2 (germline): GTSNPN, SVGIG (reference sequence). The V gene lost 5 bases and the J gene lost 9 bases, with 14 bases spanning the gap. CDR3 loop: CAWDVTPRSPLHF. The CDR3 DNA follows: TGTGCCTGGGACGTGACCCCACGTTCACCCCTCCACTTT.

V and J are TRBV19 and TRBJ1-1, with 7 bases identical to TRBD1. CDR3 length: 14 amino acids. Per germline, CDR1 LNHDA and CDR2 SQIVND (reference sequence). V trimming: 10 bases; J trimming: 5 bases; junction bases outside the gene matches: 13. CDR3 coding DNA: TGTGCCACCACCCAGGGGGGTTCGGGGACTGAAGCTTTCTTT. Its protein product is CATTQGGSGTEAFF.

The chain has TRBV19 and TRBJ2-3, with D unclear. This CDR3 region has 15 residues. The ends were cut back, 6 bases at V and 4 bases at J, with 17 bases in the middle. Germline CDR1 and CDR2: LNHDA and SQIVND (reference sequence). The CDR3: CASSLRAVGADTQYF. The CDR3 nucleotides read TGTGCCAGTAGCCTCCGGGCCGTGGGCGCAGATACGCAGTATTTT.

The V gene is TRBV19, the J gene TRBJ1-2; D is unclear. V lost 9 bases and J lost 2, with 16 bases in between. Germline CDR1 and CDR2: LNHDA and SQIVND (reference sequence). The CDR3 is 14 amino acids. This CDR3 reads CASREAGLNYGYTF. The CDR3 nucleotides are TGTGCCAGCCGAGAGGCAGGCTTGAACTATGGCTACACCTTC.

This rearrangement joins TRBV7-9 to TRBJ2-5; tentative D call: TRBD1 (5 bases). This CDR3 region has 13 residues. Per the germline V gene, CDR1 is SEHNR and CDR2 is FQNEAQ (reference sequence). Between the trimmed V and J ends, which lost 7 bases and 9 bases, there was a span of 18 bases. CDR3 residues: CASTFQGIEAQYF. In nucleotides, the CDR3 is TGTGCCAGCACCTTTCAGGGAATCGAGGCCCAGTACTTC.

This chain links TRBV14 with TRBJ2-2, with 11 positions matching TRBD1. V lost 4 bases, J lost 5 bases, and 3 bases stayed unmatched. CDR3 length: 15 amino acids. Germline V gene data show CDR1 as SGHDN and CDR2 as FVKESK. CDR3 sequence: CASSRTGGLTGELFF. CDR3 nucleotide sequence: TGTGCCAGCAGCCGGACAGGGGGCTTAACCGGGGAGCTGTTTTTT. The complete variable domain, with remaining parts taken from reference TRBV14 and TRBJ2-2, reads EAGVTQFPSHSVIEKGQTVTLRCDPISGHDNLYWYRRVMGKEIKFLLHFVKESKQDESGMPNNRFLAERTGGTYSTLKVQPAELEDSGVYFCASSRTGGLTGELFFGEGSRLTVL.

V is TRBV7-9 and J is TRBJ1-3; TRBD1 matches at 8 bases. The trim removed 6 bases at V and 6 bases at J, leaving 4 bases unmatched. In germline, CDR1 is SEHNR, CDR2 FQNEAQ (reference sequence). The CDR3 length is 13 residues. CDR3 in amino acids: CASSLQGENTIYF. Written as DNA, the CDR3 is TGTGCCAGCAGTTTACAGGGGGAAAACACCATATATTTT. The full variable domain, its missing parts supplied by reference TRBV7-9 and TRBJ1-3, is DTGVSQNPRHKITKRGQNVTFRCDPISEHNRLYWYRQTLGQGPEFLTYFQNEAQLEKSRLLSDRFSAERPKGSFSTLEIQRTEQGDSAMYLCASSLQGENTIYFGEGSWLTVV.